What follows is one T cell receptor beta chain and its context. Germline CDR1 reads SGDLS; CDR2 reads YYNGEE. The CDR3 length is 13 residues. The germline V and J ends were trimmed by 1 base and 7 bases, with 11 bases remaining between them. This sample is part of a study of cytomegalovirus exposure and HLA in healthy donors. Primers: 60 Vbeta forward and 13 Jbeta reverse. Assay used: immunoSEQ multiplex PCR; TCRdb lists only in-frame clones, some missing. The data show about 84,000 clones, approximately 78% seen once. Input material: PBMCs. J is TRBJ1-1 and V is TRBV9; no clear D gene. The receptor's source is a male donor in good health and CMV-seropositive. CDR3 in DNA: TGTGCCAGCAGCGTACGGGTTGGAGGTGAAGCTTTCTTT. This encodes CASSVRVGGEAFF.